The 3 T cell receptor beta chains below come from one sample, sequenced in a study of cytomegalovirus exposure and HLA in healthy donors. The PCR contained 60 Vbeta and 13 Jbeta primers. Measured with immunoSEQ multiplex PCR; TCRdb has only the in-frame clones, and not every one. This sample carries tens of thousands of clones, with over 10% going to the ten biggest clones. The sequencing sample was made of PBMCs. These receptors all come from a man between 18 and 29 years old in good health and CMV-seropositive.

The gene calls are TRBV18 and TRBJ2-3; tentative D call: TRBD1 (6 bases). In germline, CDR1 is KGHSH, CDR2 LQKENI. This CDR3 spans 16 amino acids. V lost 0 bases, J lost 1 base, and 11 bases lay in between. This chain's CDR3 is CASSPPRQGRTDTQYF. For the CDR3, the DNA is TGTGCCAGCTCACCACCGAGGCAGGGGCGCACAGATACGCAGTATTTT.

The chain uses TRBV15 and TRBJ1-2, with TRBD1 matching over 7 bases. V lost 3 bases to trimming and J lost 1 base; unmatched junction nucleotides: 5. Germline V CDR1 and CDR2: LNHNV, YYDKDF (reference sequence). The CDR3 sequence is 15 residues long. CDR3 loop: CATSSVPGGNYGYTF. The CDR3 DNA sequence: TGTGCCACCAGCAGCGTGCCAGGGGGTAACTATGGCTACACCTTC.

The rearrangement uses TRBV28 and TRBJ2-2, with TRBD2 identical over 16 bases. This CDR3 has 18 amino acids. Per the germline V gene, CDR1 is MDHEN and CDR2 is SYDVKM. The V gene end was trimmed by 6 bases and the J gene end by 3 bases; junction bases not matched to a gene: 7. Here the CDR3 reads CASSPGTSGRVDTGELFF. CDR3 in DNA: TGTGCCAGCAGCCCCGGGACTAGCGGGAGGGTGGACACCGGGGAGCTGTTTTTT.